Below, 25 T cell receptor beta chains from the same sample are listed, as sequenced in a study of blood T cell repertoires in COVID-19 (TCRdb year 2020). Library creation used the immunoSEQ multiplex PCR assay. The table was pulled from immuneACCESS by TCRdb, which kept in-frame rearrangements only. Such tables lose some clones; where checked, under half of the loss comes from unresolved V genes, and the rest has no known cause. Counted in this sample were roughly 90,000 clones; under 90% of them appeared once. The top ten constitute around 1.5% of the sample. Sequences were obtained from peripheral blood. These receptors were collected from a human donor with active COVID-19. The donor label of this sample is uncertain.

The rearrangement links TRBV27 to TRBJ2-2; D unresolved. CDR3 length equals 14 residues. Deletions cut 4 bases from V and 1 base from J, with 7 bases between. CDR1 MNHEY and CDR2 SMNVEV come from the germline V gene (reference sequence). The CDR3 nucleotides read TGTGCCAGCAGTTACCTAGGGAACACCGGGGAGCTGTTTTTT. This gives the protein CASSYLGNTGELFF.

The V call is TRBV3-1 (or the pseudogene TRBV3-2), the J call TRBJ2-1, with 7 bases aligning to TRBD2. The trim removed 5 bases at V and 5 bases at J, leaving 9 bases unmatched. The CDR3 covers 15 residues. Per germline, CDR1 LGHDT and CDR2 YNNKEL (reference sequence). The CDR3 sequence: CASSGGGGIDNEQFF. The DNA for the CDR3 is TGTGCCAGCAGCGGGGGGGGAGGGATAGACAATGAGCAGTTCTTC.

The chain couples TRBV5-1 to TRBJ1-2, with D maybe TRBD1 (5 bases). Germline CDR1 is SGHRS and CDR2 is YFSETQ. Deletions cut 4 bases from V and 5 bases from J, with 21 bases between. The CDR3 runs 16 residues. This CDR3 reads CASSLGLGTGTYGYTF. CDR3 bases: TGCGCCAGCAGCCTAGGCCTGGGGACGGGGACTTATGGCTACACCTTC.

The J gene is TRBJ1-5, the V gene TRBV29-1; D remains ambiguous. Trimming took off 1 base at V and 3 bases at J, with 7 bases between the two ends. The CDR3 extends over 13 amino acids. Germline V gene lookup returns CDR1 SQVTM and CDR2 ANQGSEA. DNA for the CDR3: TGCAGCGTTGAAGCCAGGTTCAATCAGCCCCAGCATTTT. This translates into CSVEARFNQPQHF.

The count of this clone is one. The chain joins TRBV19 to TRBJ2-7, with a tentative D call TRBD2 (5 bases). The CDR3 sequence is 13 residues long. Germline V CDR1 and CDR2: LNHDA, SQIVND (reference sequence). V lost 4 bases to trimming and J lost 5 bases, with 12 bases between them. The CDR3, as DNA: TGTGCCAGTAGTACTAGCTTGCCCAACGAGCAGTACTTC. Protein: CASSTSLPNEQYF.

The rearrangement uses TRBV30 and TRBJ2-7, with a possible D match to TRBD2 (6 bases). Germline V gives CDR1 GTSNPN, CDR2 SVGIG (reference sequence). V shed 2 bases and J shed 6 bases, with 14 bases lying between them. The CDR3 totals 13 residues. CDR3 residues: CAWSSTPAGEQYF. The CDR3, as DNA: TGTGCCTGGAGTTCCACTCCAGCGGGCGAGCAGTACTTC.

Here the CDR3 DNA reads TGCGCCAGCAGCCAAGAGAAATTAGGGGCTGGCACAGATACGCAGTATTTT. This gives the protein CASSQEKLGAGTDTQYF. This rearrangement joins TRBV4-1 to TRBJ2-3; TRBD1 might be the D (5 bases). The V gene's germline CDR1 is MGHRA and CDR2 YSYEKL. V lost 0 bases, J lost 1 base, and 14 bases lay in between. The CDR3 is made up of 17 amino acids.

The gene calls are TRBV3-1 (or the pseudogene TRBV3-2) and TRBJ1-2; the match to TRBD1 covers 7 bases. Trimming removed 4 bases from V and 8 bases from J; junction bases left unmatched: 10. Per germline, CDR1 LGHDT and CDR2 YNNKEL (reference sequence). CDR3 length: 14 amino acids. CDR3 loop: CASSLTGKTEGYTF. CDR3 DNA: TGTGCCAGCAGCCTGACAGGGAAAACGGAGGGCTACACCTTC.

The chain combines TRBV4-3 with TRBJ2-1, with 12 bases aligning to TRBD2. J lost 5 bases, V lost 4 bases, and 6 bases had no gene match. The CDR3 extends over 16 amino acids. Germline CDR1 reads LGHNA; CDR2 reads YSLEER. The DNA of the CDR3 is TGCGCCAGCAGCCTAGATCTAGCGGGGGGGCACAATGAGCAGTTCTTC. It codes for CASSLDLAGGHNEQFF.

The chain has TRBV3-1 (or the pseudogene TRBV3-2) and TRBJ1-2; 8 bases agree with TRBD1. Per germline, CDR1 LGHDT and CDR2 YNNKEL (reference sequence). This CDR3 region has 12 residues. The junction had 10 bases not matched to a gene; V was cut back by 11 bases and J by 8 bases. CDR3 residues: CACSRTGNGYTF. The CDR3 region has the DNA TGTGCCTGTTCCCGGACAGGGAACGGCTACACCTTC.

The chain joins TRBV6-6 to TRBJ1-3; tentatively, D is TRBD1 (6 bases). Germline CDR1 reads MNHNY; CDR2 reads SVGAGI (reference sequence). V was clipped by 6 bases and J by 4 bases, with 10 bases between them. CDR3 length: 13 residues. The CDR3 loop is CASSRGQGNTIYF. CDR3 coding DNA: TGTGCCAGCAGCCGCGGACAGGGAAACACCATATATTTT.

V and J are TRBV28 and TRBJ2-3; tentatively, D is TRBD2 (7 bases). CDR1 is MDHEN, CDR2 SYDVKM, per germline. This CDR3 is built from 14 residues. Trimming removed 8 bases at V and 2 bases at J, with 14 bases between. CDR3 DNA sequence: TGTGCCAGCTTAAGAGGGGGGGTCACAGATACGCAGTATTTT. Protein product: CASLRGGVTDTQYF. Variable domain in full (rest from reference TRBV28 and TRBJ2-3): DVKVTQSSRYLVKRTGEKVFLECVQDMDHENMFWYRQDPGLGLRLIYFSYDVKMKEKGDIPEGYSVSREKKERFSLILESASTNQTSMYLCASLRGGVTDTQYFGPGTRLTVL.

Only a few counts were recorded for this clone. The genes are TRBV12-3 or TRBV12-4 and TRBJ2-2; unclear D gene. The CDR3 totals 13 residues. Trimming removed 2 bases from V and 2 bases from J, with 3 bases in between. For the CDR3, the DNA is TGTGCCAGCAGTTTATTAAACACCGGGGAGCTGTTTTTT. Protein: CASSLLNTGELFF.

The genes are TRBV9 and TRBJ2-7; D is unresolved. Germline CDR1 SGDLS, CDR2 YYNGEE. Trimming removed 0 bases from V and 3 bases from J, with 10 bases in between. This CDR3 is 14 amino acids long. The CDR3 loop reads CASSVAFYGYEQYF. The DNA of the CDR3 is TGTGCCAGCAGCGTAGCCTTCTACGGCTACGAGCAGTACTTC.

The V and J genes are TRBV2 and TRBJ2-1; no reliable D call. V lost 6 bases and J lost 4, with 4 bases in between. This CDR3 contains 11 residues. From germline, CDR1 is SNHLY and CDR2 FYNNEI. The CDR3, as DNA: TGTGCCAGCAGCCTGTACAATGAGCAGTTCTTC. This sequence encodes CASSLYNEQFF.

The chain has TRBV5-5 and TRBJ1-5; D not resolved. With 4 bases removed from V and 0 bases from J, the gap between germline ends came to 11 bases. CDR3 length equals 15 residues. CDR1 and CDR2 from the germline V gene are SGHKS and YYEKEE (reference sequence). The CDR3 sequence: CASSDQVFSNQPQHF. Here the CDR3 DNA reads TGTGCCAGCAGCGATCAGGTGTTTAGCAATCAGCCCCAGCATTTT.

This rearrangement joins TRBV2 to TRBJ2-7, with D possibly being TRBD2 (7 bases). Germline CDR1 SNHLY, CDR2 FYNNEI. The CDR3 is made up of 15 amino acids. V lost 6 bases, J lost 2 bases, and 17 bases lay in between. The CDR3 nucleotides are TGTGCCAGCAGGCAGGGGCTAGCGGCGGCCTACGAGCAGTACTTC. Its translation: CASRQGLAAAYEQYF.

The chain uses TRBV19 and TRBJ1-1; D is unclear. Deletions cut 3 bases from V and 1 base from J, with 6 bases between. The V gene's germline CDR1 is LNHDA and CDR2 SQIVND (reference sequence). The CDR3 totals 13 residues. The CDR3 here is CASSILGNTEAFF. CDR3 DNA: TGTGCCAGTAGTATCCTCGGGAACACTGAAGCTTTCTTT.

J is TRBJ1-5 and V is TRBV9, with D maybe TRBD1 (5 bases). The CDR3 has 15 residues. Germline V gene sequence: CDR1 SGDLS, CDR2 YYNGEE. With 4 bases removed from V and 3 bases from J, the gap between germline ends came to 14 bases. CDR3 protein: CASSRTGLNNQPQHF. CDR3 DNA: TGTGCCAGCAGCCGTACGGGACTTAACAATCAGCCCCAGCATTTT.

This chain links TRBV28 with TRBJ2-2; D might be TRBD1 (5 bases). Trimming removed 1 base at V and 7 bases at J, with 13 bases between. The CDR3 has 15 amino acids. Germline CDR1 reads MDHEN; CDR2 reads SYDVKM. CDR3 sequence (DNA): TGTGCCAGCAGTTTATCCTTGGGGCGCGGCGGGGAGCTGTTTTTT. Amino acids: CASSLSLGRGGELFF.

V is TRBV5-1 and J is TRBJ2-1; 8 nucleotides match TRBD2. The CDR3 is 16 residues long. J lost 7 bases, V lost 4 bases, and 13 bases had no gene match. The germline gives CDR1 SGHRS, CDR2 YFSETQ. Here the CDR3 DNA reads TGCGCCAGCAGCCTTGGCGGGACTAGTGAGTTGAATGAGCAGTTCTTC. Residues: CASSLGGTSELNEQFF.

The CDR3 DNA reads as TGCGCCAGCAGCTTCATCACAGATACGCAGTATTTT. Protein sequence: CASSFITDTQYF. This chain uses TRBV5-1 with TRBJ2-3, with D uncertain. The CDR3 runs 12 residues. The germline gives CDR1 SGHRS, CDR2 YFSETQ. The V gene lost 2 bases and the J gene lost 2 bases, with 3 bases spanning the gap.

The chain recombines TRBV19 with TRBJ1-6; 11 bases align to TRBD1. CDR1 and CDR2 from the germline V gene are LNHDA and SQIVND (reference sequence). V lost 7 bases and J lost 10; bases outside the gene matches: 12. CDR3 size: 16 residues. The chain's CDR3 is CASKFGTGGSGSPLHF. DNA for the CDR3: TGTGCCAGTAAATTTGGGACAGGGGGTTCAGGATCACCCCTCCACTTT.

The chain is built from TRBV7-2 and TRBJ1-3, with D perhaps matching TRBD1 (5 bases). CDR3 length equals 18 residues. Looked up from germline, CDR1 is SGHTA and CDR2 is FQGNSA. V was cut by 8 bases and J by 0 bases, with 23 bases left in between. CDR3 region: CASHSDGAPSRSGNTIYF. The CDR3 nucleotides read TGTGCCAGCCATTCCGATGGGGCGCCAAGCCGCTCTGGAAACACCATATATTTT.

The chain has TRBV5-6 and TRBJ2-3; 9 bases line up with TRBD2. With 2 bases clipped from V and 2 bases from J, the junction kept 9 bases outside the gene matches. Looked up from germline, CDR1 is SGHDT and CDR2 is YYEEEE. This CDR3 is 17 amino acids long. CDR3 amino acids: CASSFSSGAYPTDTQYF. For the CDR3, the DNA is TGTGCCAGCAGCTTTTCTAGCGGGGCATACCCCACAGATACGCAGTATTTT.